One sample yielded the 8 T cell receptor beta chains listed below, sequenced in a study of T-cell reconstitution after alpha-beta-depleted transplantation in children. The TCRbeta library incorporated unique molecular identifiers. TCRdb reprocessed the PCR reads with MiXCR, giving one entry per CDR3 protein. There are some 78,000 distinct CDR3 sequences in the sample; roughly 13% occur only once, and 27% lies in the top ten. This specimen consisted of PBMCs, mostly from graft donor cells, obtained 180 days after TCRalphabeta/CD19-depleted stem cell transplant. Source of these receptors: a male patient aged 2 to 10 who had a stem cell transplant for acute lymphoblastic leukemia, so the T cells may come from the graft donor.

This clonotype was picked up a small number of times. The chain links TRBV5-1 to TRBJ1-1; D gene unclear. From germline, CDR1 is SGHRS and CDR2 YFSETQ. Trimming took off 4 bases at V and 4 bases at J, with 11 bases between the two ends. The CDR3 is 13 residues long. The CDR3 spells CASSPSGSTEAFF. The CDR3 region has the DNA TGCGCCAGCAGCCCGTCGGGGAGCACTGAAGCTTTCTTT.

The CDR3 here is CASSSLKDSSPGEQYF. Written as DNA, the CDR3 is TGCGCCAGCAGCTCCCTCAAGGACTCTTCACCCGGGGAGCAGTACTTC. The chain combines TRBV5-1 with TRBJ2-7; D is perhaps TRBD2 (5 bases). Germline V gene lookup returns CDR1 SGHRS and CDR2 YFSETQ. Trimming stripped 3 bases from V and 7 bases from J, with 23 bases between. The length of the CDR3 is 16 residues.

There are a few counts of this clonotype. This chain joins TRBV6-1 and TRBJ2-4, with 9 bases that match TRBD1. CDR1 and CDR2 (germline): MNHNS, SASEGT. The CDR3 has 18 residues. The trim removed 5 bases at V and 0 bases at J, leaving 11 bases unmatched. Here the CDR3 reads CASSLGTGLLEAKNIQYF. DNA of the CDR3: TGTGCCAGCAGTCTCGGGACAGGGCTCCTCGAAGCCAAAAACATTCAGTACTTC.

This chain links TRBV20-1 with TRBJ2-4, with a possible D match to TRBD2 (6 bases). Trimming cost V 3 bases and J 1 base, with 10 bases left between them. Per germline, CDR1 DFQATT and CDR2 SNEGSKA (reference sequence). This CDR3 has 14 amino acids. The CDR3 nucleotides are TGCAGTGCTAGTGCCCGGGGGGCCAAAAACATTCAGTACTTC. As protein: CSASARGAKNIQYF.

This clonotype was picked up a small number of times. The chain joins TRBV14 to TRBJ2-2; 7 bases map to TRBD1. The CDR3 is 16 residues long. V shed 2 bases and J 4 bases; nucleotides not matched to a gene: 7. Per the germline V gene, CDR1 is SGHDN and CDR2 is FVKESK. The DNA of the CDR3 is TGTGCCAGCAGCCAAATAAGGGGGCTTAGCACCGGGGAGCTGTTTTTT. This sequence encodes CASSQIRGLSTGELFF.

There are a few counts of this clonotype. The chain carries TRBV28 and TRBJ2-3; D perhaps matches TRBD2 (6 bases). The CDR3 runs to 16 residues. Germline lookup yields CDR1 MDHEN and CDR2 SYDVKM. The V and J ends lost 2 bases and 0 bases respectively, with 12 bases between them. This CDR3 is CASSLIRRASTDTQYF. CDR3 sequence (DNA): TGTGCCAGCAGTTTAATCCGGAGGGCTAGCACAGATACGCAGTATTTT.

This clonotype was observed a few times. This chain uses TRBV20-1 with TRBJ2-7; D may be TRBD2 (5 bases). Germline CDR1 reads DFQATT; CDR2 reads SNEGSKA (reference sequence). CDR3 length: 14 residues. The V gene lost 7 bases and the J gene lost 0 bases, with 16 bases spanning the gap. The CDR3 loop reads CSVNSAPSSYEQYF. CDR3 nucleotides: TGCAGTGTCAATAGCGCCCCCTCCTCCTACGAGCAGTACTTC.

About this clonotype itself: A read error may account for a junction end that differs from germline. The rearrangement joins TRBV4-3 to TRBJ2-1, with D perhaps being TRBD1 or TRBD2 (6 bases each). This CDR3 is built from 13 residues. Germline assignment: CDR1 LGHNA and CDR2 YSLEER. The CDR3 protein is CASSQVQGRGPLF. The CDR3 DNA reads as TGCGCCAGCAGCCAAGTCCAGGGGCGGGGCCCACTCTTC.